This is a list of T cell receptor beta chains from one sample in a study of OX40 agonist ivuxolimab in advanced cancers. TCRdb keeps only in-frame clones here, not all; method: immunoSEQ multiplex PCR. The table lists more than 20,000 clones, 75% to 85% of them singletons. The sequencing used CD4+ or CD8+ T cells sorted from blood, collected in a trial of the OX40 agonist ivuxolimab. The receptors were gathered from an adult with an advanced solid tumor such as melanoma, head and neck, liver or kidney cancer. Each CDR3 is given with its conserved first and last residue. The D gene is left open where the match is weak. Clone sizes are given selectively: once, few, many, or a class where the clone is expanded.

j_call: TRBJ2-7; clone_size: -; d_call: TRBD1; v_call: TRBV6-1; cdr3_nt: TGTGCCAGCGATGCGACAGGGAAGGGCGAGCAGTACTTC; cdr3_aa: CASDATGKGEQYF
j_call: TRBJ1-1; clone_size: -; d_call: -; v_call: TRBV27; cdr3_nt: TGTGCCAGCAGTTTAAATTCAGGGGTCGCTGAAGCTTTCTTT; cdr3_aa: CASSLNSGVAEAFF
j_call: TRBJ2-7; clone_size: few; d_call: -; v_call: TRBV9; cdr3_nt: TGTGCCAGCAGCGTAGGTCACGGGAGCTCCTACGAGCAGTACTTC; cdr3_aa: CASSVGHGSSYEQYF
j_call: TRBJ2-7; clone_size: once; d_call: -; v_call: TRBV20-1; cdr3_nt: TGCAGTGCTAGTAGGGACTACGAGCAGTACTTC; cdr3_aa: CSASRDYEQYF
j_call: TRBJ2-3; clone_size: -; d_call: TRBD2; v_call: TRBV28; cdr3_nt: TGTGCCAGCAGTTCCATTAGCGGGGGGGCGACAGATACGCAGTATTTT; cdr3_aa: CASSSISGGATDTQYF
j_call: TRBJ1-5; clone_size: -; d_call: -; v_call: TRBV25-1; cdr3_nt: TGTGCCAGCAGTGATTCGACGGGAGGCCCCAATCAGCCCCAGCATTTT; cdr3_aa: CASSDSTGGPNQPQHF
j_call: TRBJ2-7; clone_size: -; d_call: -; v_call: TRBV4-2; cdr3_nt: TGTGCCAGCAGCCAAGATCCGGGCAGTACCTACGAGCAGTACTTC; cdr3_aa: CASSQDPGSTYEQYF
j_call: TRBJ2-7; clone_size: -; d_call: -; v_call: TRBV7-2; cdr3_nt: TGTGCCAGCAGCTTAGACGGCCTACCAGAGCAGTACTTC; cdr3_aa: CASSLDGLPEQYF
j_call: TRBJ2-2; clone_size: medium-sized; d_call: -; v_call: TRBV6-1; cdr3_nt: TGTGCCAGCAGTGACAAATCTGCTGCCGTTTCTTTGTCCACCGGGGAGCTGTTTTTT; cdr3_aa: CASSDKSAAVSLSTGELFF
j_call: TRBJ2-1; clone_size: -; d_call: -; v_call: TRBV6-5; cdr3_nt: TGTGCCAGCAGTGTTCCAGGGGTTAATGAGCAGTTCTTC; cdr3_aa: CASSVPGVNEQFF
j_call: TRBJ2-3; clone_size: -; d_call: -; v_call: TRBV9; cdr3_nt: TGTGCCAGCAGCGCCCTCGAGGCTAGCACAGATACGCAGTATTTT; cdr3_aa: CASSALEASTDTQYF
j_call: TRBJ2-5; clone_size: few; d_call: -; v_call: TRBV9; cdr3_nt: TGTGCCAGCGGGGACGGGGGCTACAATCAAGAGACCCAGTACTTC; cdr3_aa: CASGDGGYNQETQYF
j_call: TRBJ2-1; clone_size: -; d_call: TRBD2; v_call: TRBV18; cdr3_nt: TGTGCCAGCTCACCACCGACGGTAGCGGGGGGGAAGGATGAGCAGTTCTTC; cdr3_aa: CASSPPTVAGGKDEQFF
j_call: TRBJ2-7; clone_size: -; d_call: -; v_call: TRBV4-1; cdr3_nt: TGCGCCAGCAGCATCCGGGACAAGTACCACGAGCAGTACTTC; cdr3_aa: CASSIRDKYHEQYF
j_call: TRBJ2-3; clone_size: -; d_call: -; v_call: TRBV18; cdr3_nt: TGTGCCAGCTCACCACCTAGCGTTTCAGATACGCAGTATTTT; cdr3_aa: CASSPPSVSDTQYF
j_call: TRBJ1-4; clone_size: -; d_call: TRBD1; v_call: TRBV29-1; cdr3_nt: TGCAGCGTGCAGGACAGGGGAGGGTTCGGGGAAAAACTGTTTTTT; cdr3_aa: CSVQDRGGFGEKLFF
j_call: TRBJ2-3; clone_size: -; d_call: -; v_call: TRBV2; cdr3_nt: TGTGCCAGCAGCCTACTAGCAGGAATTAGCACAGATACGCAGTATTTT; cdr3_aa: CASSLLAGISTDTQYF
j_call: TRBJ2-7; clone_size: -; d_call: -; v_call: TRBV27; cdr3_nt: TGTGCCAGCAGTTTATTACAGGGTACCTACGAGCAGTACTTC; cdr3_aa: CASSLLQGTYEQYF
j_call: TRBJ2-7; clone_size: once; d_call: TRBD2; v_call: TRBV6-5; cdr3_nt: TGTGCCAGCAGTTACTTGGGGGGGGACTACGAGCAGTACTTC; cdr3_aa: CASSYLGGDYEQYF
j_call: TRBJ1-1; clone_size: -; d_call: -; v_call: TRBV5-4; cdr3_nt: TGTGCCAGCAGCCCCCCGGGCCAGAACACTGAAGCTTTCTTT; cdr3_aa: CASSPPGQNTEAFF
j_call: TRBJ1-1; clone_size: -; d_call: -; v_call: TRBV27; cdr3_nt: TGTGCCAGCAGTTTGGATCGGGGGGCTGGCACTGAAGCTTTCTTT; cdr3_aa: CASSLDRGAGTEAFF
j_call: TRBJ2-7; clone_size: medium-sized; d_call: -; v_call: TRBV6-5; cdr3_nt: TGTGCCAGCAGTCCCGTGGACTCTCCTGGGATGCAGTACTTC; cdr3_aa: CASSPVDSPGMQYF
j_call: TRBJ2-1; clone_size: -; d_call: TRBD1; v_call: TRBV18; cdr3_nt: TGTGCCAGCTCACCGGCCACCCGAGGGACAGGTCCCCTGTCTGAGCAGTTCTTC; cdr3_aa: CASSPATRGTGPLSEQFF
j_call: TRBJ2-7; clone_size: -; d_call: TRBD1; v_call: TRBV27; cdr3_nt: TGTGCCAGCAGCCAGGACAGGGGCTCCTACGAGCAGTACTTC; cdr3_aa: CASSQDRGSYEQYF
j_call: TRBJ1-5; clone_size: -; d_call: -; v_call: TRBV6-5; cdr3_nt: TGTGCCAGCAGTTACAGGTTGAGCGGGCAGCCCCAGCATTTT; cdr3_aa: CASSYRLSGQPQHF
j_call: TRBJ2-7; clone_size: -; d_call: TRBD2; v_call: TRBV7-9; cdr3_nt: TGTGCCGGTCGACGGGAGGGGGCCTACGAGCAGTACTTC; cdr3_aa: CAGRREGAYEQYF
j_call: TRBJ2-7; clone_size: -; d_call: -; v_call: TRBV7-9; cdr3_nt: TGTGCCAGCAGCTTTTCTGGATGGCCCTACGAGCAGTACTTC; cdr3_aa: CASSFSGWPYEQYF
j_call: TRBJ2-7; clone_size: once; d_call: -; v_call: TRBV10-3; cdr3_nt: TGTGCCATCAGGAGGACAGAAGACTCCTACGAGCAGTACTTC; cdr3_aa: CAIRRTEDSYEQYF
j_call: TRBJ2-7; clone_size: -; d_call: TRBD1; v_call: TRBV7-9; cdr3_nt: TGTGCCAGCAGCTTGCCACCGGGACAGGGAGCCTCCTACGAGCAGTACTTC; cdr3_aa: CASSLPPGQGASYEQYF
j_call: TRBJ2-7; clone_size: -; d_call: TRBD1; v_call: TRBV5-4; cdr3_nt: TGTGCCAGCAGCTTCGTCGGACAGGGGGCGTACGAGCAGTACTTC; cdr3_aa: CASSFVGQGAYEQYF
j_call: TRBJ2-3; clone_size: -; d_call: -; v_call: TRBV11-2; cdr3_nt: TGTGCCAGCAGCCCCTTCACAGATACGCAGTATTTT; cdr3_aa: CASSPFTDTQYF
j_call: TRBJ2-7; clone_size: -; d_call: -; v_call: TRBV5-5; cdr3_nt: TGTGCCAGCAGCTTCGGGGTAGAATCCTACGAGCAGTACTTC; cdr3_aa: CASSFGVESYEQYF
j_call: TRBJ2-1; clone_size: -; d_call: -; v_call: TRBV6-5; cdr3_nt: TGTGCCAGCAGTTCTAAGACAGGAATCAACAATGAGCAGTTCTTC; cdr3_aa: CASSSKTGINNEQFF
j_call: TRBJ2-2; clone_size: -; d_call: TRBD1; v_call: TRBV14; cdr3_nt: TGTGCCAGCAGCCCTTGGGACAGGGGGCTTTCCCGTAGCACCGGGGAGCTGTTTTTT; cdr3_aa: CASSPWDRGLSRSTGELFF
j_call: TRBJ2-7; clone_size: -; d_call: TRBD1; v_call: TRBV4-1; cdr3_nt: TGCGCCAGCAGCCGTGGACAGGGCTGGTCCTACGAGCAGTACTTC; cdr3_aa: CASSRGQGWSYEQYF
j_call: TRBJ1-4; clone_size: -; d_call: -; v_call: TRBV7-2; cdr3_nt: TGTGCCAGCAGCTTAGTGGGGGGACGGCAAAATGAAAAACTGTTTTTT; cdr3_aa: CASSLVGGRQNEKLFF
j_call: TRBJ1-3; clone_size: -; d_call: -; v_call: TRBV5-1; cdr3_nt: TGCGCCAGCAGCTTAAGGTTACGGGAGGAGGGAAACACCATATATTTT; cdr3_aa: CASSLRLREEGNTIYF
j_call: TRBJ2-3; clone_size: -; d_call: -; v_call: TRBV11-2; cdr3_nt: TGTGCCAGCAGCATAAGGCTAGATACGCAGTATTTT; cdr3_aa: CASSIRLDTQYF
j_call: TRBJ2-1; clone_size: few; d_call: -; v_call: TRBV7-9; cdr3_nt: TGTGCCAGCAGCTTAGCAGCCAATGAGCAGTTCTTC; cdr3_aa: CASSLAANEQFF
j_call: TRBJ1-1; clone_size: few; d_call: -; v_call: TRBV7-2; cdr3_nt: TGTGCCAGCAGTCCCCAACCGGGCCTCAACACTGAAGCTTTCTTT; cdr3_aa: CASSPQPGLNTEAFF
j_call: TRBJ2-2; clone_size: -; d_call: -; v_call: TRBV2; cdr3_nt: TGTGCCAGTTCCTCTATGGACACCGGGGAGCTGTTTTTT; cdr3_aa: CASSSMDTGELFF
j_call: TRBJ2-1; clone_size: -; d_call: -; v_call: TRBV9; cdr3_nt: TGTGCCAGCAGCGTAGCGGTAGGAACCAATGAGCAGTTCTTC; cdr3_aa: CASSVAVGTNEQFF
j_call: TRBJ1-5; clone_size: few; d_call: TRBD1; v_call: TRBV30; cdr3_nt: TGTGCCTGGAGTACAGGGACAGGGGGCAATCAGCCCCAGCATTTT; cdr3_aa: CAWSTGTGGNQPQHF
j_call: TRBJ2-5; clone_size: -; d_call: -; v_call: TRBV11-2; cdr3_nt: TGTGCCAGCAGCTTAAGTGGTGAGACCCAGTACTTC; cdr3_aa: CASSLSGETQYF
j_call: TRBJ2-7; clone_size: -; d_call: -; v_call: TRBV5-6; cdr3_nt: TGTGCCAGCCGGCGGAGCGGAGCCTACGAGCAGTACTTC; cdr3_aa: CASRRSGAYEQYF
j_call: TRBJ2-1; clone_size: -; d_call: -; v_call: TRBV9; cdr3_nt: TGTGCCAGCGGCGGAGGGAGGGGGGGAAACTACAATGAGCAGTTCTTC; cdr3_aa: CASGGGRGGNYNEQFF
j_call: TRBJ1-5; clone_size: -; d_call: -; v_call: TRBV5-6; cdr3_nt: TGTGCCAGCAGCTTGGCCAGAATGGGGGATCAGCCCCAGCATTTT; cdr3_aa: CASSLARMGDQPQHF
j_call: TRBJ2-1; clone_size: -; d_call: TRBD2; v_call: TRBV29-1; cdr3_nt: TGCAGCGTTGAAGATCGGGCTAGCGGCTACAATGAGCAGTTCTTC; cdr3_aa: CSVEDRASGYNEQFF
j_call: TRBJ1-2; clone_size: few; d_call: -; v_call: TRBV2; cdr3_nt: TGTGCCAGCTACCCGTGGGGGGGTCACTATGGCTACACCTTC; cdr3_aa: CASYPWGGHYGYTF
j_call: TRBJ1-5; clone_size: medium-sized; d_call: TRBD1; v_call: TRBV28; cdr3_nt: TGTGCCAGCAGTTTGGGGACAGGGAATAGCAATCAGCCCCAGCATTTT; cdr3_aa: CASSLGTGNSNQPQHF
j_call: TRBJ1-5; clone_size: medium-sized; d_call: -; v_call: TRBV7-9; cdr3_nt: TGTGCCAGCAGCTTAGCCGATAGCAATCAGCCCCAGCATTTT; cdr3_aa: CASSLADSNQPQHF
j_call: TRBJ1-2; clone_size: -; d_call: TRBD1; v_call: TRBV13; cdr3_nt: TGTGCCAGCAGCCAGGGGACAGGGGGCGCGTTAGGCGGCTACACCTTC; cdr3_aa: CASSQGTGGALGGYTF
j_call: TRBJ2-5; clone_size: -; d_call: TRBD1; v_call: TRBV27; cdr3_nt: TGTGCCAGCAGTTTAGACAGGGGGAGGGTCCAGTACTTC; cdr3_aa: CASSLDRGRVQYF
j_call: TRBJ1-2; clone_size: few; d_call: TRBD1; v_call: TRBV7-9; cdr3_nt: TGTGCCAGCAGCTTAGGCGCAGGGGGGAACTATGGCTACACCTTC; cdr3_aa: CASSLGAGGNYGYTF